The clone carrying this T cell receptor (beta chain) was observed a handful of times. Its target is not known. This specimen comes from a study of T-cell memory formation after mild COVID-19. Broader study findings: SARS-CoV-2 specificity of second-wave clones peaking day 37 was unconfirmed.

Each CDR3 protein is one row after TCRdb ran MiXCR on the 5' RACE reads. The sample has 250,000 to 300,000 distinct CDR3 sequences, under 20% seen once. The clonotype comes from a man aged 18-30 years who had mild COVID-19 (a few samples of this study predate the infection). Cell type and time point are not known. The sequenced material came from PBMCs or a T cell subset sorted from them (not recorded which).

Here the CDR3 DNA reads TGCGCCAGCAGCCGACAAGTCCAGGGTTTGGGGAATTCACCCCTCCACTTT. It encodes CASSRQVQGLGNSPLHF. This chain links TRBV4-3 with TRBJ1-6, with D maybe TRBD1 (5 bases). Germline-derived CDR1 and CDR2 are LGHNA and YSLEER. The CDR3 runs 17 residues. V was trimmed by 4 bases and J by 7 bases, leaving 20 bases between them.